This TCR beta chain was sequenced in a study of shared clonotypes between healthy human individuals. Findings and caveats of the study: Clonotypes shared by all four donors outscored non-shared clonotypes in generation probability. Sampling included only blood; tissue repertoires likely differ. The study generally estimated greater richness for naive than memory subsets.

In the authors' workflow: Without quality scores, immunoSEQ junctional reads could not be filtered like full-length reads. Using immunoSEQ multiplex PCR, the repertoire was profiled, and TCRdb retains in-frame clones only, with some absent. The V and J calls and clone size come from that table; D and trimming were worked out from the DNA. The data contain a few million clones, approximately 94% of them singletons. A word on this clone: Its antigen is not known.

V gave up 4 bases and J gave up 9 bases; unmatched junction bases: 13. Germline V gene sequence: CDR1 KGHSH, CDR2 LQKENI. The CDR3 is made up of 16 amino acids. The J gene is TRBJ1-5, the V gene TRBV18; 9 bases are a match to TRBD1. Sequencing was done on a sample of naive CD4+ T cells sorted from blood. Indicated subset: CD45RA+ positively selected. This clonotype was obtained from a man aged 18-30 years in good health. The CDR3: CASSLGTGPQAWPQHF. The CDR3 DNA follows: TGTGCCAGCTCACTGGGGACAGGGCCCCAAGCGTGGCCCCAGCATTTT.